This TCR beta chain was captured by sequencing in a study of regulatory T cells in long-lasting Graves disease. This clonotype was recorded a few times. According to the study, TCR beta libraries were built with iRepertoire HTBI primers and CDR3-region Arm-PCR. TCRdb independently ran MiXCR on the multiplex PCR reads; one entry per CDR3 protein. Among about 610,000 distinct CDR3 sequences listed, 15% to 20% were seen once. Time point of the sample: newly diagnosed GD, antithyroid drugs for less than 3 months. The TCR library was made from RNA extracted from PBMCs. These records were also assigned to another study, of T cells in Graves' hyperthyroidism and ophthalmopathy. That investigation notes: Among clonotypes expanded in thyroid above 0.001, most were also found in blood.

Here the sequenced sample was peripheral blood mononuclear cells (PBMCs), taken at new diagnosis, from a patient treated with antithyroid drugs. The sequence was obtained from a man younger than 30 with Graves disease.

The CDR3 region is CASSHSTSPNGYEQFF. CDR3 bases: TGTGCCAGCAGTCATTCCACTTCCCCCAATGGGTATGAGCAGTTCTTC. The chain employs TRBV7-9 and TRBJ2-1; no clear D gene. Germline CDR1 SEHNR, CDR2 FQNEAQ (reference sequence). Trimming pared 6 bases from V and 8 bases from J, leaving 23 bases between. The CDR3 is made up of 16 amino acids.